This T cell receptor (beta chain) originates from a study of cytomegalovirus exposure and HLA in healthy donors. PCR involved 60 Vbeta and 13 Jbeta primers. In the original processing: An analysis that came later counted approximately 76 million unique TCR beta chains, approximately 12 million shared. Generated by immunoSEQ multiplex PCR, the TCRdb table keeps only in-frame clones and is missing some. V, J and clone size are those of that table, while D and trimming were read from the DNA. The sample holds about 140,000 clones, about 76% seen once. This clone was counted only a few times. Its antigen is as yet unknown. J gave up 4 bases and V 0 bases, and 7 bases lay outside the gene matches. The CDR3 totals 15 residues. CDR1 is SQVTM, CDR2 ANQGSEA, per germline. Notes on the study in general: Sequences of the TCR beta chain were said to predict the HLA-A and HLA-B alleles of most subjects accurately. Data from an earlier analysis indicated that most TCR beta V segments were productive either about 87% or about 30% of the time. Presence/absence analyses took donor sequencing depth as roughly uniform.

The source of this sequence is a male donor in good health and CMV-seronegative. Material: PBMCs. The chain employs TRBV29-1 and TRBJ2-7; 9 bases agree with TRBD1. The CDR3 DNA is TGCAGCGTTGAAGAGATCGGGACAGGGAGGTACGAGCAGTACTTC. It encodes CSVEEIGTGRYEQYF.